This TCR beta chain was sequenced in a study of identical twins. Germline trimming cut 0 bases from V and 6 bases from J; bases unmatched to any gene: 5. Germline CDR1 reads SGHRS; CDR2 reads YFSETQ. The CDR3 totals 16 residues. This clonotype occurred a few times. The antigen is undetermined. Healthy Caucasian individuals made up all the donors. Study findings and constraints: Out-of-frame sharing of TCR alpha in monozygotic twins was underestimated by models. Invariant MAIT and iNKT cells could partly confound zero-insertion analyses.

Using its own MiXCR run on the 5' RACE reads, TCRdb lists one record per CDR3 protein. Of fewer than 250,000 distinct CDR3 sequences listed, less than 9.5% are singletons. This clonotype originated in a woman aged 18-29 years in good health. V is TRBV5-1 and J is TRBJ2-1; TRBD2 aligns across 11 bases. Sequenced material: memory (CD45RO+) T cells sorted from blood. The CDR3 sequence: CASSLGLAGSINEQFF. The CDR3 DNA sequence: TGCGCCAGCAGCTTGGGACTAGCGGGGAGCATCAATGAGCAGTTCTTC. The variable domain in full, with the rest retrieved from reference TRBV5-1 and TRBJ2-1, is KAGVTQTPRYLIKTRGQQVTLSCSPISGHRSVSWYQQTPGQGLQFLFEYFSETQRNKGNFPGRFSGRQFSNSRSEMNVSTLELGDSALYLCASSLGLAGSINEQFFGPGTRLTVL.